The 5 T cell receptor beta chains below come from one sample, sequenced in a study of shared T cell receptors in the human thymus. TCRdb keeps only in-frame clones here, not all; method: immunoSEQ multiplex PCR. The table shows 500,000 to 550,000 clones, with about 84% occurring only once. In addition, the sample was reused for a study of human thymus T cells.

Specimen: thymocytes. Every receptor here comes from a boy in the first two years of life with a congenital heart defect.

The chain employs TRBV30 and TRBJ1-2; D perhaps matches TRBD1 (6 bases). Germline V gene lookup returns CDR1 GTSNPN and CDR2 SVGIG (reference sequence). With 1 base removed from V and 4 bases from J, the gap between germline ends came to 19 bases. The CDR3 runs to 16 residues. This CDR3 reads CAWSAKGNRTAYGYTF. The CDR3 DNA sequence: TGTGCCTGGAGTGCCAAGGGGAATCGGACAGCCTATGGCTACACCTTC.

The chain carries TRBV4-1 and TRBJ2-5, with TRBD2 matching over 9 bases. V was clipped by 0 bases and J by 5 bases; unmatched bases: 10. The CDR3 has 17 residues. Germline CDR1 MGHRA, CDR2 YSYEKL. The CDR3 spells CASSQEVGGLATETQYF. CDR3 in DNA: TGCGCCAGCAGCCAAGAAGTAGGGGGACTAGCCACGGAGACCCAGTACTTC.

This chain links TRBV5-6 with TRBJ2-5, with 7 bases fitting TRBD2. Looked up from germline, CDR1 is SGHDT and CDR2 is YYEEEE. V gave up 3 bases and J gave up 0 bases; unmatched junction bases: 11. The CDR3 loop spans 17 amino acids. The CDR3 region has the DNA TGTGCCAGCAGCTCGGGCCCTCTAGCGGAGTACCAAGAGACCCAGTACTTC. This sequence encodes CASSSGPLAEYQETQYF.

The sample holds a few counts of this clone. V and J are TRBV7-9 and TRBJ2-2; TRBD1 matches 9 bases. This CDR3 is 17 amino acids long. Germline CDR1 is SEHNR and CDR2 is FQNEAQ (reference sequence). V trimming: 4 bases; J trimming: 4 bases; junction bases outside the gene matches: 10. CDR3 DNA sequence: TGTGCCAGCAGCTACCGAGGGACAGGGTTGTCCACCGGGGAGCTGTTTTTT. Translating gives CASSYRGTGLSTGELFF.

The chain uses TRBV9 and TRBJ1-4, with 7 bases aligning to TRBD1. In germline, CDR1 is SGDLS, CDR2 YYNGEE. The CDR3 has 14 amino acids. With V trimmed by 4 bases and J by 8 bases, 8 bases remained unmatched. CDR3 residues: CASSPDRWGEKLFF. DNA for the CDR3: TGTGCCAGCAGCCCGGACAGGTGGGGAGAAAAACTGTTTTTT. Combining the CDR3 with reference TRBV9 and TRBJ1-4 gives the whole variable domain DSGVTQTPKHLITATGQRVTLRCSPRSGDLSVYWYQQSLDQGLQFLIQYYNGEERAKGNILERFSAQQFPDLHSELNLSSLELGDSALYFCASSPDRWGEKLFFGSGTQLSVL.